This TCR beta chain was recorded in a study of blood T cell repertoires in COVID-19. The V gene's germline CDR1 is SGHAT and CDR2 FQNNGV. The CDR3 contains 17 residues. V lost 2 bases and J lost 5, with 19 bases in between. Libraries were prepared by immunoSEQ multiplex PCR; TCRdb keeps only in-frame clonotypes and omits some of them. The sample lists around 250,000 clones; around 83% were seen once. This clonotype was sampled from a man older than 75 with acute or convalescent COVID-19. The J gene is TRBJ2-1, the V gene TRBV11-2, with a weak D call TRBD1 (5 bases). Sequenced sample: peripheral blood. The CDR3 coding sequence is TGTGCCAGCAGCTTACGTGGGGCCACCCAAGGGAACAATGAGCAGTTCTTC. Translated: CASSLRGATQGNNEQFF.